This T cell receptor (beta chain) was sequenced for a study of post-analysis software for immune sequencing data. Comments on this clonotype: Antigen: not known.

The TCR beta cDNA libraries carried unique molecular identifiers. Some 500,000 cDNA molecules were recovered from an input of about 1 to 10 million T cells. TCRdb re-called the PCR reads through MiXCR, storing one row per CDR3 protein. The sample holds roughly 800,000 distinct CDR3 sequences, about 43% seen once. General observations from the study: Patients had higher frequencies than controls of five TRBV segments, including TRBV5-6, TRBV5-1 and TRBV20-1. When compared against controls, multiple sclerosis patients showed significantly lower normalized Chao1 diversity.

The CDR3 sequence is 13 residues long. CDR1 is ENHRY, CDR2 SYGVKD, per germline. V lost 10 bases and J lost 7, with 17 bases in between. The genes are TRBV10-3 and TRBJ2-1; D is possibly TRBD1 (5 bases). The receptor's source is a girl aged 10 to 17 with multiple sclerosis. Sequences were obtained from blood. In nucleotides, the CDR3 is TGTGCCACCCGGACCGGACATGAGAATGAGCAGTTCTTC. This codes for CATRTGHENEQFF.